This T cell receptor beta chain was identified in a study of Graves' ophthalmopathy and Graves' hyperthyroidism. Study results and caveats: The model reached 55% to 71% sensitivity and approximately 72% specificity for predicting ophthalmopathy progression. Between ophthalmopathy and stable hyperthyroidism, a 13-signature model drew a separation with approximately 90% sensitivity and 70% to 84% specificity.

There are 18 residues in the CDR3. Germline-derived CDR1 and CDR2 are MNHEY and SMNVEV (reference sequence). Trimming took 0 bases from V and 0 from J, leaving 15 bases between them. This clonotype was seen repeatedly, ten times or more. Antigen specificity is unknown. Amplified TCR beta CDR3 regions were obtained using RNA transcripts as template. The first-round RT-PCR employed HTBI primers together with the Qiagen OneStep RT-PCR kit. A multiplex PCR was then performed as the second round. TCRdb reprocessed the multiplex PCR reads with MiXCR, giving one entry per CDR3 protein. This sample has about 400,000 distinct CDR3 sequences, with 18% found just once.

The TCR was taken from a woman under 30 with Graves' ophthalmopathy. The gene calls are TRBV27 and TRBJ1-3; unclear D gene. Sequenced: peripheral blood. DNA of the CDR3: TGTGCCAGCAGTTTATCGGCCGAGAGTTTAAGCTCTGGAAACACCATATATTTT. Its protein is CASSLSAESLSSGNTIYF.